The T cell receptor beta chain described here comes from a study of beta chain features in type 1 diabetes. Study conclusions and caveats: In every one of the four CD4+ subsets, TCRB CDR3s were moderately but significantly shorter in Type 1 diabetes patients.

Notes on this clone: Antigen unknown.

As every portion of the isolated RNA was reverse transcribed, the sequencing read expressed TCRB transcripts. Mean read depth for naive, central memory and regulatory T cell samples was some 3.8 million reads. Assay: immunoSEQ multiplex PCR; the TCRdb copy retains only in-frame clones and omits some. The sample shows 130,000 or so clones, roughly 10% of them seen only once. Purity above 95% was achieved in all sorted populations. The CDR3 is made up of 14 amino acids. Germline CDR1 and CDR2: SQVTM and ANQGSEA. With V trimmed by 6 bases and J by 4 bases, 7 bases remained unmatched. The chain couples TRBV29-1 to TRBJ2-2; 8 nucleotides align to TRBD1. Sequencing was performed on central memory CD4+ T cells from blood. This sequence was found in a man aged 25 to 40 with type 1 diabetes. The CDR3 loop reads CSVRRTGSTGELFF. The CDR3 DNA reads TGCAGCGTACGACGGACAGGGAGCACCGGGGAGCTGTTTTTT.